The 26 T cell receptor beta chains reported below all come from one sample, sequenced in a study of CD8 T cells in ankylosing spondylitis. Overall study findings and caveats: Blood from ankylosing spondylitis patients appeared to carry a characteristic eight-variant TCR beta motif.

In TCRdb, the 5' RACE reads were re-called with MiXCR into one record per CDR3 protein. The profile shows about 450,000 distinct CDR3 sequences, 25% to 30% of them singletons. Their cognate antigens are unknown. The specimen was blood, either unsorted or a sorted T cell fraction (not recorded which). The receptors were gathered from a male donor with ankylosing spondylitis.

This clonotype was counted a few times. The V and J genes are TRBV15 and TRBJ1-1; 7 bases match TRBD1. The CDR3 contains 15 residues. V shed 0 bases, J shed 5 bases, and the junction held 6 bases outside the gene matches. Germline CDR1 LNHNV, CDR2 YYDKDF (reference sequence). The CDR3 is CATSRDDRVGTEAFF. The DNA of the CDR3 is TGTGCCACCAGCAGAGACGACAGGGTTGGAACTGAAGCTTTCTTT.

This clonotype was detected only a few times. The J gene is TRBJ2-7, the V gene TRBV12-3 or TRBV12-4, with 7 bases identical to TRBD1. Trimming took 5 bases from V and 3 from J; bases not matched to a gene: 10. The CDR3 covers 15 residues. The DNA for the CDR3 is TGTGCCAGCAGTCCAAGACAGGGAAACATCTACGAGCAGTACTTC. Translation gives CASSPRQGNIYEQYF.

The genes are TRBV5-1 and TRBJ2-1; TRBD2 agrees at 7 bases. V was pared by 4 bases and J by 6 bases, with 4 bases of the junction left unmatched. The germline CDR1 and CDR2 sequences are SGHRS and YFSETQ. This CDR3 is 13 amino acids long. CDR3 region: CASSLSSGNEQFF. For the CDR3, the DNA is TGCGCCAGCAGCCTGTCTAGCGGCAATGAGCAGTTCTTC.

This clonotype was counted a few times. The genes are TRBV11-1 and TRBJ2-2, with D possibly being TRBD1 (6 bases). The CDR3 consists of 14 residues. Germline V gives CDR1 SGHAT, CDR2 FQDESV (reference sequence). V was shortened by 5 bases and J by 5 bases, with 12 bases between the two germline ends. The CDR3 nucleotides are TGTGCCAGCAGCCCTCAACAGGGAACCGGGGAGCTGTTTTTT. Encoded protein: CASSPQQGTGELFF.

This clonotype was seen only a few times. This rearrangement joins TRBV12-3 or TRBV12-4 to TRBJ1-1; D is perhaps TRBD1 (6 bases). The CDR3 runs 15 residues. The V gene lost 6 bases and the J gene lost 5 bases, with 19 bases spanning the gap. CDR3 in amino acids: CASRPVGGLKTEAFF. CDR3 coding DNA: TGTGCCAGCAGACCAGTCGGGGGCCTAAAAACTGAAGCTTTCTTT.

This clonotype has more than one count but fewer than ten. The genes are TRBV14 and TRBJ1-6; no firm D call. This CDR3 has 15 amino acids. Trimming cost V 4 bases and J 7 bases, with 14 bases left between them. Germline CDR1 is SGHDN and CDR2 is FVKESK. CDR3 amino acids: CASSLGLSQNSPLHF. As DNA, the CDR3 is TGTGCCAGCAGCCTAGGACTCTCGCAGAATTCACCCCTCCACTTT.

V gene TRBV12-3 or TRBV12-4 combines with J gene TRBJ2-5, with D perhaps TRBD1 or TRBD2 (5 bases each). V lost 8 bases to trimming and J lost 4 bases, with 17 bases between them. The CDR3 extends over 14 amino acids. CDR3 DNA: TGTGCCAGCGCGACCAGGGACGGCTTAGAGACCCAGTACTTC. Its protein is CASATRDGLETQYF.

This clonotype was picked up a small number of times. This sequence joins TRBV5-8 and TRBJ1-1; D possibly corresponds to TRBD1 (5 bases). From germline, CDR1 is SGHTS and CDR2 YDEGEE. The CDR3 is made up of 16 amino acids. The V gene lost 0 bases and the J gene lost 1 base, with 13 bases spanning the gap. The CDR3 region is CASSLEYGTANTEAFF. The DNA for the CDR3 is TGTGCCAGCAGCTTGGAGTACGGGACCGCGAACACTGAAGCTTTCTTT.

The sample holds a few counts of this clonotype. This chain connects TRBV10-3 to TRBJ2-3, with D unclear. The germline V gene has CDR1 ENHRY and CDR2 SYGVKD. The CDR3 spans 15 residues. V lost 8 bases and J 0 bases, leaving 15 bases between the germline ends. The CDR3 region has the DNA TGTGCCATCCGGCAGTGGGCAGGCAGCACAGATACGCAGTATTTT. This translates into CAIRQWAGSTDTQYF.

This clonotype was picked up a small number of times. The chain uses TRBV25-1 and TRBJ2-1; 14 nucleotides match TRBD2. Germline V CDR1 and CDR2: MGHDK, SYGVNS. This CDR3 comprises 20 residues. J lost 3 bases, V lost 6 bases, and 16 bases had no gene match. The CDR3 region is CASSGQQGFGLAGGYNEQFF. DNA for the CDR3: TGTGCCAGCAGCGGCCAGCAGGGATTCGGACTAGCGGGAGGCTACAATGAGCAGTTCTTC.

As to this clonotype: Because the CDR3's place on the DNA is in doubt, the DNA is left out and the CDR3 is given as listed by TCRdb. The chain couples TRBV7-2 to TRBJ1-2; TRBD1 was called by the table and not checked on the DNA. The CDR3 spans 13 amino acids, including both terminal residues. The germline gives CDR1 SGHTA, CDR2 FQGNSA. The CDR3 sequence: CASSFGQGSFFTF.

The V call is TRBV7-8, the J call TRBJ1-2; a weak D match, TRBD1 (6 bases). The CDR3 has 13 amino acids. Germline V lookup: CDR1 SGHVS, CDR2 FQNEAQ. The V gene lost 1 base and the J gene lost 5 bases, with 8 bases spanning the gap. The chain's CDR3 is CASSLGGPYGYTF. The CDR3 nucleotides read TGTGCCAGCAGCTTAGGGGGGCCGTATGGCTACACCTTC.

In this sample, this clonotype turned up a few times. This chain uses TRBV20-1 with TRBJ2-1, with unresolved D. With 6 bases removed from V and 3 bases from J, the gap between germline ends came to 15 bases. Germline lookup yields CDR1 DFQATT and CDR2 SNEGSKA (reference sequence). The CDR3 contains 14 residues. CDR3 sequence (DNA): TGCAGTGCAAAAGCCCCAGACCGCTACAATGAGCAGTTCTTC. Its protein is CSAKAPDRYNEQFF.

To note about this clonotype: At one of its ends the junction is not consistent with the germline gene, which may arise from a read error. The V and J genes are TRBV5-6 and TRBJ2-1, with a tentative D call TRBD2 (6 bases). The CDR3 is 12 residues long. Germline V CDR1 and CDR2: SGHDT, YYEEEE. CDR3 sequence reads: CASSSTGTPFVF. The CDR3 nucleotides read TGTGCCAGCAGCTCCACCGGGACTCCCTTTGTCTTC.

This clonotype was seen more than once but under ten times. The chain combines TRBV20-1 with TRBJ2-7, with 7 bases fitting TRBD1. This CDR3 is 13 amino acids long. The trim removed 6 bases at V and 6 bases at J, leaving 11 bases unmatched. Germline CDR1 and CDR2: DFQATT and SNEGSKA (reference sequence). The CDR3 region is CSADDRVISEQYF. In DNA, the CDR3 is TGCAGTGCCGATGACAGGGTAATTAGCGAGCAGTACTTC.

This clonotype was seen ten or more times. V and J are TRBV6-2 or TRBV6-3 and TRBJ2-7, with 13 bases identical to TRBD2. Germline CDR1 is MNHEY and CDR2 is SVGEGT. Trimming removed 6 bases from V and 5 bases from J; junction bases left unmatched: 13. The CDR3 has 17 amino acids. As DNA, the CDR3 is TGTGCCAGCAGAACAGCCCCCACTAGCGGGAGGGTCCACGAGCAGTACGTC. The encoded protein is CASRTAPTSGRVHEQYV.

This clonotype was seen only a few times. The V gene is TRBV24-1, the J gene TRBJ1-4; D is perhaps TRBD1 (6 bases). The germline V gene encodes CDR1 KGHDR and CDR2 SFDVKD. The CDR3 length is 16 residues. Trimming left V 4 bases short and J 11 bases short, with 22 bases between. The CDR3 protein is CATSDPGRTGSEKLFF. Written as DNA, the CDR3 is TGTGCCACCAGTGACCCTGGGCGAACAGGGTCGGAGAAACTGTTTTTT.

The chain joins TRBV12-3 or TRBV12-4 to TRBJ1-1, with unresolved D. This CDR3 is 14 amino acids long. Trimming cost V 7 bases and J 0 bases, with 12 bases left between them. CDR3 loop: CASIIGIMNTEAFF. DNA of the CDR3: TGTGCCAGCATCATAGGGATAATGAACACTGAAGCTTTCTTT.

The chain carries TRBV6-1 and TRBJ2-7, with D possibly being TRBD1 or TRBD2 (5 bases each). CDR3 length: 14 residues. Germline assignment: CDR1 MNHNS and CDR2 SASEGT. Trimming cost V 3 bases and J 5 bases, with 14 bases left between them. The CDR3 is CASSDGDLGDEQYF. The CDR3, as DNA: TGTGCCAGCAGTGATGGGGACCTTGGTGACGAGCAGTACTTC.

This clonotype was counted between two and nine times. This chain connects TRBV28 to TRBJ2-4; D possibly uses TRBD1 or TRBD2 (5 bases each). This CDR3 is built from 13 residues. V lost 7 bases to trimming and J lost 1 base, with 8 bases between them. Germline CDR1 reads MDHEN; CDR2 reads SYDVKM. Here the CDR3 DNA reads TGTGCCAGCAACGAGGGGGCCAAAAACATTCAGTACTTC. This sequence encodes CASNEGAKNIQYF.

This clonotype has a handful of counts. V gene TRBV20-1 combines with J gene TRBJ2-3; D remains unclear. The CDR3 is 11 residues long. Germline loops: CDR1 DFQATT, CDR2 SNEGSKA (reference sequence). Trimming took 6 bases from V and 5 from J, leaving 9 bases between them. The CDR3 DNA sequence: TGCAGTGCACCGAATGTAGATACGCAGTATTTT. This encodes CSAPNVDTQYF.

This clonotype was seen a handful of times. CDR3 residues: CATSRDQVQASPLHF. The CDR3 bases are TGTGCCACCAGCAGAGATCAGGTCCAGGCTTCACCCCTCCACTTT. This chain uses TRBV15 with TRBJ1-6, with no clear D. V lost 0 bases and J 9 bases, leaving 12 bases between the germline ends. CDR1 and CDR2 from the germline V gene are LNHNV and YYDKDF (reference sequence). The CDR3 runs 15 residues.

This chain uses TRBV7-8 with TRBJ2-3; D is unresolved. The V end lost 1 base, the J end lost 0 bases, and 14 bases lay between the germline ends. The CDR3 extends over 17 amino acids. CDR1 and CDR2 from the germline V gene are SGHVS and FQNEAQ. The CDR3 coding sequence is TGTGCCAGCAGCTTAGGTCGAGTAGCCCAGAGCACAGATACGCAGTATTTT. Its translation is CASSLGRVAQSTDTQYF.

This clonotype was observed once. V and J are TRBV30 and TRBJ1-6, with unresolved D. From germline, CDR1 is GTSNPN and CDR2 SVGIG (reference sequence). This CDR3 has 11 residues. V lost 4 bases and J lost 10, with 8 bases in between. CDR3 residues: CAWKIESPLHF. CDR3 in DNA: TGTGCCTGGAAGATCGAATCACCCCTCCACTTT.

The V and J genes are TRBV19 and TRBJ2-2; 9 bases match TRBD2. V lost 6 bases to trimming and J lost 2 bases; unmatched junction nucleotides: 4. The CDR3 contains 15 residues. Germline-derived CDR1 and CDR2 are LNHDA and SQIVND (reference sequence). CDR3 nucleotides: TGTGCCAGTAGGGAGACTAGCGGCAACACCGGGGAGCTGTTTTTT. This translates into CASRETSGNTGELFF.

This clonotype was seen a handful of times. The chain joins TRBV4-1 to TRBJ2-3; D unresolved. The germline V gene encodes CDR1 MGHRA and CDR2 YSYEKL. This CDR3 contains 14 residues. V was clipped by 3 bases and J by 3 bases, with 10 bases between them. The CDR3 loop is CASSQSPMTDTQYF. As DNA, the CDR3 is TGCGCCAGCAGCCAGTCCCCCATGACAGATACGCAGTATTTT.